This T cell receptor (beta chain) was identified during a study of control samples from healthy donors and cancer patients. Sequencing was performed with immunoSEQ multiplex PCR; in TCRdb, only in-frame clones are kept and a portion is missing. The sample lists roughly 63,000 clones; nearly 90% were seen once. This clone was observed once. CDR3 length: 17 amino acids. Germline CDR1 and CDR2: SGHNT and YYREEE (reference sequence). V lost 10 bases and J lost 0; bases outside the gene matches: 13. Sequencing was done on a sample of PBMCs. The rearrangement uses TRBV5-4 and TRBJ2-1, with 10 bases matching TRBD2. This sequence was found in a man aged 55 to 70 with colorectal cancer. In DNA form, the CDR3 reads TGTGCCGCCTTTACTAGCGGGGCCACCAGCTCCTACAATGAGCAGTTCTTC. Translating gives CAAFTSGATSSYNEQFF.